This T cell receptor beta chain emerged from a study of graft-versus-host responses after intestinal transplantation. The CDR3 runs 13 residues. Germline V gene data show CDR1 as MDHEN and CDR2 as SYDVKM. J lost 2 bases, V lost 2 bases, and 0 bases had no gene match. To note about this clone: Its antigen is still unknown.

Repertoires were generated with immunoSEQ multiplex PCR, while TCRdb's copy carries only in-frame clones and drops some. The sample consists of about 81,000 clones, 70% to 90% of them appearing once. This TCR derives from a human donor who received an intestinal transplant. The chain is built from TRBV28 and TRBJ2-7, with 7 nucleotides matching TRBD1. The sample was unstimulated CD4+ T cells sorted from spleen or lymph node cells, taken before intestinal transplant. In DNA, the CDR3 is TGTGCCAGCAGTTTAGGGACAGCCTACGAGCAGTACTTC. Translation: CASSLGTAYEQYF. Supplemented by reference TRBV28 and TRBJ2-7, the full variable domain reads DVKVTQSSRYLVKRTGEKVFLECVQDMDHENMFWYRQDPGLGLRLIYFSYDVKMKEKGDIPEGYSVSREKKERFSLILESASTNQTSMYLCASSLGTAYEQYFGPGTRLTVT.